This TCR beta chain was found in a study of T cells in Graves' hyperthyroidism and ophthalmopathy (dated by TCRdb to between 2018 and 2020). In terms of the full investigation: Peripheral blood samples were taken at initial diagnosis, before any treatment was given. Whether ophthalmopathy could be predicted prospectively was tested in an independent validation cohort made up of about 20 hyperthyroidism patients plus 17 patients who later progressed to ophthalmopathy. The study also compared thyroid tissue and blood T-cell repertoires from several Graves' hyperthyroidism patients. The 75 to 100 discovery patients were randomly split 7:3 into training and test sets. To identify TCR V-J signatures that set the groups apart, the researchers used a discovery cohort of 100 patients, made up of under 50 with Graves' ophthalmopathy and about 55 with stable Graves' hyperthyroidism. The paper reports TCR Vbeta CDR3 sequencing of fewer than 150 peripheral blood samples: some 44 ophthalmopathy, under 85 hyperthyroidism and approximately 17 progressor patients. Following sampling, methimazole starting at 30 mg daily was given to hyperthyroidism patients, and high-dose intravenous methylprednisolone was given to ophthalmopathy patients. What the study reported, not specific to this receptor: Blood samples also contained most of the expanded thyroid clonotypes (frequency above 0.001), which suggests that blood repertoires may reflect thyroid immune responses. A model built on a 13 V-J signature distinguished ophthalmopathy from stable hyperthyroidism, reaching 85% to 90% sensitivity and 81% to 83% specificity in cross-validation and 80%/75% in testing. Sample size was not statistically predetermined, and blinding of investigators to group allocation was not performed. In validation, the model predicted progression to ophthalmopathy with over 60% sensitivity and around 72% specificity, a median of 6.5 months before onset.

Amplification of TCR beta CDR3 regions was carried out from RNA transcripts. The TCR CDR3 was subjected to a first round of RT-PCR using the HTBI primer set and the Qiagen OneStep RT-PCR kit. A second multiplex PCR round built the libraries, followed by size selection and purification. Sequencing of the libraries was done on an Illumina HiSeq2000 using paired-end 100 bp reads. Per the original workflow: SOAPnuke was used to process the raw data, throwing out any read that contained adapters or uncalled bases, had a mean Phred below 15, or lacked an exact constant-primer or identifier match. High-quality paired reads were merged with COPE v1.2.5, and unique nucleotide sequences were defined as clonotypes. MiTCR v1.1 was used to align the clonotypes against IMGT TRBV, TRBD and TRBJ reference segments. Analysis was restricted to V-J combinations with a frequency above 0.0001, which covered about 99% of repertoires. A TCS score was defined as the ratio of F50 (clonal expansion) to E x V (chaos), with BLOSUM62-based TCRdist applied between CDR3 peptides within each V-J. Welch's t-statistics and random forest reduced approximately 520 V-J features to 13, which were used in a naive Bayes classifier (R e1071). The public sequencing data were trimmed at Q25 with fastp and processed into clonotypes with MiXCR by TCRdb, which kept only in-frame beta chains. Every entry covers one CDR3 protein and lists the most common genes and DNA from its rows. Clone size and V and J calls follow TCRdb, not the original study. In all, the sample holds 470,000 or so distinct CDR3 sequences, and less than 25% of those were seen once. Of the sample, 26% falls within the top ten clones.

Stable Graves' hyperthyroidism was defined as no progression to ophthalmopathy during 18 months of follow-up. The hyperthyroidism patients were between 18 and 65 years old and newly diagnosed, with a disease duration of less than 2 months. Any patient with an uncontrolled infection, another autoimmune disease, pregnancy or lactation was excluded. Diagnoses were based on clinical symptoms, serum thyroxine and TRAb, thyroid ultrasound and orbital computed tomography. PBMCs were isolated from 7.5 to 10 ml of fresh peripheral blood by Ficoll-Paque density gradient centrifugation. Total RNA was extracted using Trizol reagent, and RNA quality was assessed on an Agilent 2100 Bioanalyzer. This clonotype was counted ten times or more. Its antigen remains unidentified. Base qualities were left out, and no much larger clone turns up one base away. Counted from cysteine to phenylalanine, this CDR3 has 13 amino acids. Only the CDR3 portion is preserved as DNA: 39 bases, with reading frame beginning at the first base. CDR1 MNHNS and CDR2 SASEGT are derived from the germline V gene. V sheds 2 bases and J sheds 5 bases, leaving 7 bases between their ends.

The receptor's source is a man aged 18 to 29 with Graves' hyperthyroidism. The rearrangement joined TRBV6-1 to TRBJ1-5, with the D gene too uncertain to name. The specimen was blood. The CDR3 amino acid sequence is: CASSEWWYQPQHF. The sequenced DNA is TGTGCCAGCAGTGAATGGTGGTATCAGCCCCAGCATTTT.